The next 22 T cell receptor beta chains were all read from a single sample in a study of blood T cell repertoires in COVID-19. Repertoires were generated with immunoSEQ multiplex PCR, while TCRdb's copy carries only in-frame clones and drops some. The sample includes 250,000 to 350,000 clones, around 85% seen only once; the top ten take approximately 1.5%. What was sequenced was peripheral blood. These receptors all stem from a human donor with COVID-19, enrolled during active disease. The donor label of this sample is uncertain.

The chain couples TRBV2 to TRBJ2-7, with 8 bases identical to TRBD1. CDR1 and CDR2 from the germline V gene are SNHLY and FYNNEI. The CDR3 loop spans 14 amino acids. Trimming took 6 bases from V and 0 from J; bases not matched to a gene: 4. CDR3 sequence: CASRDRESSYEQYF. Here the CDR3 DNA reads TGTGCCAGCAGGGACAGGGAGAGCTCCTACGAGCAGTACTTC.

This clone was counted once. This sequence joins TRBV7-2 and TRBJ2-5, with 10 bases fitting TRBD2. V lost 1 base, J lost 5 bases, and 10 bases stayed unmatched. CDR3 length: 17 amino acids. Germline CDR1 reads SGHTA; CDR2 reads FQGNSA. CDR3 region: CASSLEGLAGAQETQYF. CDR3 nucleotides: TGTGCCAGCAGCTTAGAGGGGCTAGCGGGAGCTCAGGAGACCCAGTACTTC.

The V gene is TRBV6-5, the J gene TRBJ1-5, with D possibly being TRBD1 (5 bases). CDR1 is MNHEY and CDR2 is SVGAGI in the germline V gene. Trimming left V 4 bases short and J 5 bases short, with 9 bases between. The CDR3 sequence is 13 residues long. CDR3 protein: CASSFRRDQPQHF. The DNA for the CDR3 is TGTGCCAGCAGTTTCCGCAGGGATCAGCCCCAGCATTTT.

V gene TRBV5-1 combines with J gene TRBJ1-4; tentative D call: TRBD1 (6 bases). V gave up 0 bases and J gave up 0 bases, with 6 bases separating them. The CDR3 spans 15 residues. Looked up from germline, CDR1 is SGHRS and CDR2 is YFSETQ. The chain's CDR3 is CASSLGTATNEKLFF. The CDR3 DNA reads TGCGCCAGCAGCTTGGGGACAGCAACTAATGAAAAACTGTTTTTT. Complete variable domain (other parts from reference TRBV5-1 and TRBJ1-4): KAGVTQTPRYLIKTRGQQVTLSCSPISGHRSVSWYQQTPGQGLQFLFEYFSETQRNKGNFPGRFSGRQFSNSRSEMNVSTLELGDSALYLCASSLGTATNEKLFFGSGTQLSVL.

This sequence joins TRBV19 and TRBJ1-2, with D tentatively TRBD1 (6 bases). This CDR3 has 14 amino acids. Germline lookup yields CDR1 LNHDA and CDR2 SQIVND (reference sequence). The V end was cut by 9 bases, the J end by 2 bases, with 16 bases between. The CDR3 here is CASQPRQGNYGYTF. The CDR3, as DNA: TGTGCCAGCCAACCTCGGCAGGGGAACTATGGCTACACCTTC. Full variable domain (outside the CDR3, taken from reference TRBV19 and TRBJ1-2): DGGITQSPKYLFRKEGQNVTLSCEQNLNHDAMYWYRQDPGQGLRLIYYSQIVNDFQKGDIAEGYSVSREKKESFPLTVTSAQKNPTAFYLCASQPRQGNYGYTFGSGTRLTVV.

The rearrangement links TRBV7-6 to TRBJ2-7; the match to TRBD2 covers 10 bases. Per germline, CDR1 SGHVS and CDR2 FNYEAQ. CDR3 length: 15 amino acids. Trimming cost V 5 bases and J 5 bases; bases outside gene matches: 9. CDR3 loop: CASSPGLAGVNEQYF. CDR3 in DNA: TGTGCCAGCAGCCCGGGGCTAGCGGGAGTGAACGAGCAGTACTTC.

CDR3 DNA sequence: TGTGCCAGCAGGCGGACAGCGGATCGGGAGCAGTACTTC. Its translation: CASRRTADREQYF. This rearrangement joins TRBV28 to TRBJ2-7; tentatively, D is TRBD1 (6 bases). The length of the CDR3 is 13 residues. The ends were cut back, 6 bases at V and 7 bases at J, with 16 bases in the middle. CDR1 and CDR2 from the germline V gene are MDHEN and SYDVKM.

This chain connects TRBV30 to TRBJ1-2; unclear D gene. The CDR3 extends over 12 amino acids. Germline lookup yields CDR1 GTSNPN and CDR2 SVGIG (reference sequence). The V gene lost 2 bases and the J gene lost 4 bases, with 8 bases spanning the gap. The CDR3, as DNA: TGTGCCTGGAGTAAGCGCGTCTATGGCTACACCTTC. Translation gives CAWSKRVYGYTF. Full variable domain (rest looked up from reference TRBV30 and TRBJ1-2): SQTIHQWPATLVQPVGSPLSLECTVEGTSNPNLYWYRQAAGRGLQLLFYSVGIGQISSEVPQNLSASRPQDRQFILSSKKLLLSDSGFYLCAWSKRVYGYTFGSGTRLTVV.

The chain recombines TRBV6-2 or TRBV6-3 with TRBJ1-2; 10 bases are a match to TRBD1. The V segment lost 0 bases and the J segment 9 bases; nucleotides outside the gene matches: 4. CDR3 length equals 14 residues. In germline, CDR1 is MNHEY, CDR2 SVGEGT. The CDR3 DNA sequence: TGTGCCAGCAGTTACTCCGGGACAGGGGCGAGCTACACCTTC. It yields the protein CASSYSGTGASYTF.

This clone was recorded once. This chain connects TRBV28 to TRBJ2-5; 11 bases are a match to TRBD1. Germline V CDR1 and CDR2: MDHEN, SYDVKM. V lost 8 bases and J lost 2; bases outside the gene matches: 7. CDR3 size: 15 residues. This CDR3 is CASGTGTGGQETQYF. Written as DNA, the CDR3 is TGTGCCAGCGGGACGGGGACAGGGGGGCAAGAGACCCAGTACTTC.

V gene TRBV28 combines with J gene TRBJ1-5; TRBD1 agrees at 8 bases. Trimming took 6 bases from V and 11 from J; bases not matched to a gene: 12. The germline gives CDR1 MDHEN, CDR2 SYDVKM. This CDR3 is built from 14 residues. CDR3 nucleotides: TGTGCCAGCAGGGACAGGGCCCGAGGGTTGGCCCAGCATTTT. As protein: CASRDRARGLAQHF.

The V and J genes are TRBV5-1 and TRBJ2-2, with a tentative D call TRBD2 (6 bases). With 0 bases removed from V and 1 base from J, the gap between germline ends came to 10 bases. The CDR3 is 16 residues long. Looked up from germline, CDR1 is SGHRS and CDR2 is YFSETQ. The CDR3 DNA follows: TGCGCCAGCAGCTTGGAACCCGGGAGGAACACCGGGGAGCTGTTTTTT. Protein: CASSLEPGRNTGELFF. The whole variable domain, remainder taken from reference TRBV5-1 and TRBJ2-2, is KAGVTQTPRYLIKTRGQQVTLSCSPISGHRSVSWYQQTPGQGLQFLFEYFSETQRNKGNFPGRFSGRQFSNSRSEMNVSTLELGDSALYLCASSLEPGRNTGELFFGEGSRLTVL.

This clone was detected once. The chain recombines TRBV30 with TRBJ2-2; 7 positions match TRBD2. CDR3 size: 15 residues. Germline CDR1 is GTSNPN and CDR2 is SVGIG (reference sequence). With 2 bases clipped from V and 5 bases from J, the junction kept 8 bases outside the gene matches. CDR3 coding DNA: TGTGCCTGGAGTCCCTCTCTAGCGGATACCGGGGAGCTGTTTTTT. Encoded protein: CAWSPSLADTGELFF. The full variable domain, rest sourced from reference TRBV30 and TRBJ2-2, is SQTIHQWPATLVQPVGSPLSLECTVEGTSNPNLYWYRQAAGRGLQLLFYSVGIGQISSEVPQNLSASRPQDRQFILSSKKLLLSDSGFYLCAWSPSLADTGELFFGEGSRLTVL.

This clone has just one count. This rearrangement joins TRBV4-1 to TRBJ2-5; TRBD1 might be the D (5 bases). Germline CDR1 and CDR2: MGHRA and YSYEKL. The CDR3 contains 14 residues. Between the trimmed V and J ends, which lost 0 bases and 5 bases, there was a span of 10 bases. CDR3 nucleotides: TGCGCCAGCAGCCAAGAGGGGCTTCCTGAGACCCAGTACTTC. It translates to CASSQEGLPETQYF.

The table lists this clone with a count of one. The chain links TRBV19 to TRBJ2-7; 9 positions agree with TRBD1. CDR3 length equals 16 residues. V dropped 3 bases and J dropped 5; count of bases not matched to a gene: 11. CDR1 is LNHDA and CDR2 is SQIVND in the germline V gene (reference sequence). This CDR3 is CASSIGGQGPFHEQYF. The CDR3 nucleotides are TGTGCCAGTAGTATCGGGGGACAGGGTCCCTTCCACGAGCAGTACTTC.

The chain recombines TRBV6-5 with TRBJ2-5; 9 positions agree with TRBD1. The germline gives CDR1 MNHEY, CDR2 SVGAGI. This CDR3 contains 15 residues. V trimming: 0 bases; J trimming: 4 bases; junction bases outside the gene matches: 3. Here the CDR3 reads CASSYSGQGPETQYF. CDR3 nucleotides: TGTGCCAGCAGTTACTCGGGACAGGGACCAGAGACCCAGTACTTC.

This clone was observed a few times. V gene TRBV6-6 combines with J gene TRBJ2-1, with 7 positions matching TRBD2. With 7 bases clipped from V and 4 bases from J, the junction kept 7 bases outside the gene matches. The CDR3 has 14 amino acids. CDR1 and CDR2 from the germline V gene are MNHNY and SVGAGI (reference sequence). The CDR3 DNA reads TGTGCCAGCACCCTAAAGCGGGATTACAATGAGCAGTTCTTC. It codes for CASTLKRDYNEQFF.

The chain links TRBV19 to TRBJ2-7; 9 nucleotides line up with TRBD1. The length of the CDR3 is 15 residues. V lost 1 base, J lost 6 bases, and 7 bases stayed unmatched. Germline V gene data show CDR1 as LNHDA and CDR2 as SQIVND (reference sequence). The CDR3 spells CASSIAADRGTEQYF. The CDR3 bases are TGTGCCAGTAGTATAGCCGCGGACAGGGGTACCGAGCAGTACTTC. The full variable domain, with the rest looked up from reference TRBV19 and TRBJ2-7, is DGGITQSPKYLFRKEGQNVTLSCEQNLNHDAMYWYRQDPGQGLRLIYYSQIVNDFQKGDIAEGYSVSREKKESFPLTVTSAQKNPTAFYLCASSIAADRGTEQYFGPGTRLTVT.

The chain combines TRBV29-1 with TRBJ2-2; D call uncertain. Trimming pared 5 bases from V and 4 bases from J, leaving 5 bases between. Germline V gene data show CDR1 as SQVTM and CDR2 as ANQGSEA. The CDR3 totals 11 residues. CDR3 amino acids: CSVYGTGELFF. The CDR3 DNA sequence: TGCAGCGTTTACGGCACCGGGGAGCTGTTTTTT.

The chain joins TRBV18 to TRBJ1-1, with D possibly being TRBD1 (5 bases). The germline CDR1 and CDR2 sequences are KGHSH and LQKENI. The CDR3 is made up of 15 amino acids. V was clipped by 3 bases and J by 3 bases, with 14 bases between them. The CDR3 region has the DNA TGTGCCAGCTCACCGGGGGGGGGAGCGCACACTGAAGCTTTCTTT. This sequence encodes CASSPGGGAHTEAFF.

The CDR3: CASSNRQGLNTEAFF. The CDR3 nucleotides are TGTGCCAGCAGCAATCGACAGGGTTTGAACACTGAAGCTTTCTTT. The chain uses TRBV11-1 and TRBJ1-1; 7 nucleotides line up with TRBD1. The CDR3 loop spans 15 amino acids. Germline values: CDR1 SGHAT, CDR2 FQDESV (reference sequence). Losses at the gene ends were 5 bases for V and 0 bases for J; bases not matched to a gene: 6.

CDR3 coding DNA: TGTGCCAGCAGCCCCGACAGGGAGAGCAATCAGCCCCAGCATTTT. Translating gives CASSPDRESNQPQHF. The rearrangement uses TRBV28 and TRBJ1-5; 7 nucleotides match TRBD1. The germline CDR1 and CDR2 sequences are MDHEN and SYDVKM. V shed 6 bases and J 1 base; nucleotides not matched to a gene: 6. This CDR3 region has 15 residues.